Listed below are T cell receptor beta chains from one sample, sequenced in a study of HIV-infected patients and healthy controls. TCRdb used MiXCR to reprocess the 5' RACE reads, holding one entry per CDR3 protein. The sample records approximately 5,000 distinct CDR3 sequences, around 6% being singletons. The source material was blood, sampled during antiretroviral therapy. Receptor source: an adult with HIV infection. CDR3s include the opening cysteine and the closing phenylalanine or tryptophan. D genes are given only for firm matches. Size tells how often a clone was seen (once, few, many) or the class of an expanded clone, and some rows leave it out.

>TRBV19|.|TRBJ1-5|many
TGTGCCAGTAGTATTAGCAGGGAGGATCAGCCCCAGCATTTT
CASSISREDQPQHF
>TRBV3-1|.|TRBJ1-1|medium-sized
TGTGCCAGCAGACCCAGGACAGACAACACTGAAGCTTTCTTT
CASRPRTDNTEAFF
>TRBV7-9|.|TRBJ1-6|many
TGTGCCAGCAGCTTAGGGGACGGCCAGAGCTCCTATAATTCACCCCTCCACTTT
CASSLGDGQSSYNSPLHF
>TRBV6-6|TRBD1|TRBJ2-7|medium-sized
TGTGCCAGCAGTACGGACAGGGGTGTGGGGTACGAGCAGTACTTC
CASSTDRGVGYEQYF
>TRBV12-3/TRBV12-4|TRBD1|TRBJ1-5|medium-sized
TGTGCCAGCAGCCCGTCCCGGGACAGGGTTCCCCAGCATTTT
CASSPSRDRVPQHF
>TRBV6-6|TRBD1|TRBJ2-6|few
TGTGCCAGCAGTTACTCGCCCGGACAGGGGGCTGGGGCCAACGTCCTGACTTTC
CASSYSPGQGAGANVLTF
>TRBV30|.|TRBJ2-7|many
TGTGCCTGGAGTGTACTCGGCTACGAGCAGTACTTC
CAWSVLGYEQYF
>TRBV28|TRBD1|TRBJ1-6|many
TGTGCCAGCAGCTCCGGACAGGAAAATTCACCCCTCCACTTT
CASSSGQENSPLHF
>TRBV9|.|TRBJ2-3|medium-sized
TGTGCCAGCAGCGGACGGGCCACTAGCACAGATACGCAGTATTTT
CASSGRATSTDTQYF
>TRBV3-1|TRBD2|TRBJ2-7|few
TGTGCCAGCAGCGATCTAGCGGGGGTCCGGTACGAGCAGTACTTC
CASSDLAGVRYEQYF
>TRBV14|.|TRBJ2-1|medium-sized
TGTGCCAGCAGCCCCATGGGGGGGCCTAAGTACAATGAGCAGTTCTTC
CASSPMGGPKYNEQFF
>TRBV30|TRBD1|TRBJ1-2|many
TGTGCCTGGAGTGCGGGACAGCTTATGAGGGATGGCTACACCTTC
CAWSAGQLMRDGYTF
>TRBV2|.|TRBJ2-1|medium-sized
TGTGCCAGCAGTATAAACAATGAGCAGTTCTTC
CASSINNEQFF
>TRBV7-9|.|TRBJ1-1|medium-sized
TGTGCCAGCAGCTTAGCACAGGGAAGAGGGACTGAAGCTTTCTTT
CASSLAQGRGTEAFF
>TRBV7-6|TRBD1|TRBJ1-1|medium-sized
TGTGCCAGCAGCGAACGCAGAACAGGGGGAGGCACTGAAGCTTTCTTT
CASSERRTGGGTEAFF
>TRBV9|TRBD1|TRBJ1-1|medium-sized
TGTGCCAGCAGCGGCCGGGACAGGGACGTTTACGACACTGAAGCTTTCTTT
CASSGRDRDVYDTEAFF
>TRBV14|TRBD1|TRBJ1-2|.
TGTGCCAGCGGGGGAAGGGGGCACTATGGCTACACCTTC
CASGGRGHYGYTF
>TRBV6-5|.|TRBJ2-1|many
TGTGCCAGCCGTACCCGGATCAGTTCAGGCTCCTACAATGAGCAGTTCTTC
CASRTRISSGSYNEQFF
>TRBV9|.|TRBJ1-5|medium-sized
TGTGCCAGCAGCGTAGGGACAGTAAATCAGCCCCAGCATTTT
CASSVGTVNQPQHF
>TRBV19|.|TRBJ2-1|.
TGTGCCAGTAGTATTCAAGTAGTCGGACAAGGCGTCTACAATGAGCAGTTCTTC
CASSIQVVGQGVYNEQFF
>TRBV7-8|.|TRBJ2-4|many
TGTGCCAGCAGCTTAGTCATGGTAGAAGCCAAAAACATTCAGTACTTC
CASSLVMVEAKNIQYF
>TRBV19|.|TRBJ2-3|.
TGTGCCAGTAGTATTTCGACAGTCGGTTCAGATACGCAGTATTTT
CASSISTVGSDTQYF
>TRBV12-3/TRBV12-4|TRBD1|TRBJ1-1|medium-sized
TGTGCCAGCAGTTCCTTGACTGTAGGGGGGACAGAATCCTTCTTT
CASSSLTVGGTESFF
>TRBV28|.|TRBJ1-3|medium-sized
TGTGCCAGCACTCCCAGCAACTCTGGAAACACCATATATTTT
CASTPSNSGNTIYF
>TRBV5-5|.|TRBJ2-2|many
TGTGCCAGCAGCCCGGCGCGGGTTTCGGACACCGGGGAGCTGTTTTTT
CASSPARVSDTGELFF
>TRBV4-2|.|TRBJ2-2|few
TGTGCCAGCAGCCAACTAGGGGCGGCGGGCACCGGGGAGCTGTTTTTT
CASSQLGAAGTGELFF
>TRBV7-6|TRBD2|TRBJ2-1|medium-sized
TGTGCCAGCAGCTTAACGTCTAGCGGGGGGGTGTACAATGAGCAGTTCTTC
CASSLTSSGGVYNEQFF
>TRBV6-2/TRBV6-3|TRBD2|TRBJ2-3|many
TGTGCCAGCAGTTACTCCGACTTGCGGGAGGCCTATCTTTATAGCACAGATACGCAGTATTTT
CASSYSDLREAYLYSTDTQYF
>TRBV5-6|.|TRBJ2-1|many
TGTGCCAGCAGCTTGGCACAGTACAATGGGCAGTTCTTC
CASSLAQYNGQFF
>TRBV19|TRBD2|TRBJ2-2|medium-sized
TGTGCCACCCCGAGCGGGGGGTGGTGGTTTTTT
CATPSGGWWFF
>TRBV28|TRBD1|TRBJ2-7|many
TGTGCCAGCAGTTTATCGGGTAGACAGGGGACCCACGAGCAGTACTTC
CASSLSGRQGTHEQYF
>TRBV7-2|.|TRBJ2-5|.
TGTGCCAGCAGCCGAAGGGTAGGAGAAGAGACCCAGTACTTC
CASSRRVGEETQYF
>TRBV3-1|TRBD1|TRBJ1-5|medium-sized
TGTGCCAGCAGCCATTCCGGGACAGGGGATCATCAGCCCCAGCATTTT
CASSHSGTGDHQPQHF
>TRBV14|.|TRBJ1-4|medium-sized
TGTGCCAGCAGCCGAAATTCCGCAACTAATGAAAAACTGTTTTTT
CASSRNSATNEKLFF
>TRBV28|TRBD1|TRBJ1-5|medium-sized
TGTGCCAGCAGCTCCGGACAGGGGGCGAGAAATCAGCCCCAGCATTTT
CASSSGQGARNQPQHF
>TRBV9|.|TRBJ2-1|.
TGTGCCAGCAGCGTAGAGACTCAGAGCTCCTACAATGAGCAGTTCTTC
CASSVETQSSYNEQFF
>TRBV6-1|.|TRBJ2-2|many
TGTGCCAGCAGTGAAGGGCCGAGCGGGAACACCGGGGAGCTGTTTTTT
CASSEGPSGNTGELFF
>TRBV12-3/TRBV12-4|.|TRBJ2-5|medium-sized
TGTGCCAGCAGTCTTAATGGAGGGCAAGAGACCCAGTACTTC
CASSLNGGQETQYF
>TRBV19|.|TRBJ2-1|.
TGTGCCAGTAGTATTTCTGACTGGGCTGGGGAGCAGTTCTTC
CASSISDWAGEQFF
>TRBV7-2|TRBD1|TRBJ1-1|many
TGTGCCAGCAGCCCCTCCGTGACAGGGCGGGGCACTGAAGCTTTCTTT
CASSPSVTGRGTEAFF
>TRBV6-1|.|TRBJ1-6|many
TGTGCCAGCAGTGAAGACAGGCAGAGCTCCTATAATTCACCCCTCCACTTT
CASSEDRQSSYNSPLHF
>TRBV28|TRBD2|TRBJ2-3|medium-sized
TGTGCCAGCAGTACACCAGGGGTAGCGGGGGGCCAGAGAACAGATACGCAGTATTTT
CASSTPGVAGGQRTDTQYF
>TRBV6-5|.|TRBJ2-7|medium-sized
TGTGCCAGCACGACAGGAGGCGAGCAGTACTTC
CASTTGGEQYF
>TRBV6-1|.|TRBJ2-7|medium-sized
TGTGCCAGCAGTGGGCCTGGGGGCGGCGAGCAGTACTTC
CASSGPGGGEQYF
>TRBV12-3/TRBV12-4|.|TRBJ1-4|medium-sized
TGTGCCAGCAGTTTCGGTCTAGGGGCAAATGAAAAACTGTTTTTT
CASSFGLGANEKLFF
>TRBV9|TRBD2|TRBJ2-3|medium-sized
TGTGCCAGCAGCGAGGGACTAGCGGGGTCAGATACGCAGTATTTT
CASSEGLAGSDTQYF
>TRBV20-1|.|TRBJ1-6|medium-sized
TGCAGTGCTAGGGGATCAGGGGTAACGGATAATTCACCCCTCCACTTT
CSARGSGVTDNSPLHF
>TRBV9|.|TRBJ1-4|many
TGTGCCAGCAGCGGGACGGGTTTGAATGAAAAACTGTTTTTT
CASSGTGLNEKLFF
>TRBV6-5|.|TRBJ2-3|medium-sized
TGTGCCAGCAGTTACTTGACCGGGACTGGCACAGATACGCAGTATTTT
CASSYLTGTGTDTQYF
>TRBV7-9|.|TRBJ2-7|many
TGTGCCAGCAGCTCCTTTGAGGGACCAACCTACGAGCAGTACTTC
CASSSFEGPTYEQYF
>TRBV19|TRBD1|TRBJ1-2|.
TGTGCCAGTAGTATCGCGGACAGGGGCTACACCTTC
CASSIADRGYTF
>TRBV7-9|.|TRBJ1-1|many
TGTGCCAGCAGCTTAGGGCAGGGGATGAACACTGAAGCTTTCTTT
CASSLGQGMNTEAFF
>TRBV20-1|TRBD1|TRBJ1-4|medium-sized
TGCAGTGCTAAAGGGGAGTCTCGGGGACGACAGGGTGAAAAACTGTTTTTT
CSAKGESRGRQGEKLFF
>TRBV9|.|TRBJ1-2|.
TGTGCCAGCAGCGTAACAATTGGTCCCTTGGACTATGGCTACACCTTC
CASSVTIGPLDYGYTF
>TRBV19|.|TRBJ2-1|.
TGTGCCAGTAGTATAGACCCTCAGGCTAGGCAGTTCTTC
CASSIDPQARQFF